Listed here are 12 T cell receptor beta chains from one sample, sequenced in a study of blood T cell repertoires in COVID-19. TCRdb's copy holds only in-frame clones and misses some; the assay was immunoSEQ multiplex PCR. The data contain about 70,000 clones, roughly 84% of them singletons. The sequencing input was peripheral blood. Every receptor here comes from a man younger than 40 with COVID-19, enrolled during active disease.

CDR3 residues: CASSTPRGRVEETQYF. CDR3 DNA sequence: TGCGCCAGCAGCACGCCTAGGGGGAGGGTAGAAGAGACCCAGTACTTC. The chain recombines TRBV4-1 with TRBJ2-5, with a tentative D call TRBD2 (7 bases). Trimming removed 5 bases from V and 3 bases from J, with 19 bases in between. Germline CDR1 MGHRA, CDR2 YSYEKL. The CDR3 has 16 amino acids.

The chain employs TRBV19 and TRBJ2-3; a possible D gene is TRBD2 (7 bases). Deletions cut 5 bases from V and 4 bases from J, with 13 bases between. This CDR3 region has 14 residues. Germline lookup yields CDR1 LNHDA and CDR2 SQIVND (reference sequence). This CDR3 reads CASSVRGGADTQYF. CDR3 DNA: TGTGCCAGTAGTGTGCGAGGGGGGGCAGATACGCAGTATTTT. Full variable domain (remainder filled in from reference TRBV19 and TRBJ2-3): DGGITQSPKYLFRKEGQNVTLSCEQNLNHDAMYWYRQDPGQGLRLIYYSQIVNDFQKGDIAEGYSVSREKKESFPLTVTSAQKNPTAFYLCASSVRGGADTQYFGPGTRLTVL.

The gene calls are TRBV7-9 and TRBJ2-1; TRBD1 aligns across 7 bases. J lost 4 bases, V lost 6 bases, and 3 bases had no gene match. The germline CDR1 and CDR2 sequences are SEHNR and FQNEAQ (reference sequence). The CDR3 has 13 amino acids. The CDR3 coding sequence is TGTGCCAGCAGTACACAGGGGTACAATGAGCAGTTCTTC. It translates to CASSTQGYNEQFF.

V gene TRBV13 combines with J gene TRBJ1-4; 10 bases map to TRBD1. There are 16 residues in the CDR3. Germline CDR1 and CDR2: PRHDT and FYEKMQ (reference sequence). Unmatched junction bases numbered 13, after V lost 5 bases and J lost 10 bases. The CDR3 sequence is CASSNIETGGRGKLFF. CDR3 DNA: TGTGCCAGCAGCAACATTGAGACAGGGGGCAGAGGAAAACTGTTTTTT.

V usage is TRBV18 and J usage is TRBJ1-6; a possible D gene is TRBD1 (6 bases). V was clipped by 2 bases and J by 7 bases, with 9 bases between them. CDR1 is KGHSH and CDR2 is LQKENI in the germline V gene. This CDR3 spans 14 amino acids. CDR3 coding DNA: TGTGCCAGCTCACCAGCACAGGGAAATTCACCCCTCCACTTT. It yields the protein CASSPAQGNSPLHF.

This clone turned up a few times. This rearrangement joins TRBV19 to TRBJ2-7; TRBD1 matches at 8 bases. Trimming took 9 bases from V and 3 from J; bases not matched to a gene: 7. CDR3 length: 13 residues. CDR1 and CDR2 (germline): LNHDA, SQIVND (reference sequence). As DNA, the CDR3 is TGTGCCAGCCGAGGACAGGGTGGCTACGAGCAGTACTTC. Protein sequence: CASRGQGGYEQYF.

The gene calls are TRBV2 and TRBJ2-1; no definite D call. Germline lookup yields CDR1 SNHLY and CDR2 FYNNEI. The V end lost 4 bases, the J end lost 8 bases, and 9 bases lay between the germline ends. This CDR3 comprises 12 residues. DNA of the CDR3: TGTGCCAGCAGTGCAATGGCCGATGAGCAGTTCTTC. This translates into CASSAMADEQFF.

This chain uses TRBV3-1 (or the pseudogene TRBV3-2) with TRBJ2-7; D not certain. Germline V lookup: CDR1 LGHDT, CDR2 YNNKEL (reference sequence). V was pared by 4 bases and J by 4 bases, with 8 bases between. The CDR3 runs 12 residues. CDR3: CASSPGPYEQYF. CDR3 sequence (DNA): TGTGCCAGCAGCCCCGGTCCGTACGAGCAGTACTTC.

The chain carries TRBV27 and TRBJ1-5; D gene unclear. CDR3 length: 14 amino acids. Trimming removed 2 bases at V and 5 bases at J, with 10 bases between. Germline CDR1 is MNHEY and CDR2 is SMNVEV (reference sequence). CDR3 sequence reads: CASSLRGSHQPQHF. The CDR3 region has the DNA TGTGCCAGCAGTTTACGGGGTTCTCATCAGCCCCAGCATTTT.

This clone showed up just once. The chain recombines TRBV27 with TRBJ2-7, with TRBD2 matching over 8 bases. V lost 8 bases and J lost 3; bases outside the gene matches: 6. The CDR3 is 13 residues long. Per the germline V gene, CDR1 is MNHEY and CDR2 is SMNVEV (reference sequence). CDR3 sequence (DNA): TGTGCCAGCCGGGGGGGAAATGACTACGAGCAGTACTTC. Translating gives CASRGGNDYEQYF.

The genes are TRBV24-1 and TRBJ1-2; TRBD1 matches 11 bases. Unmatched junction bases numbered 14, after V lost 5 bases and J lost 4 bases. This CDR3 has 18 residues. Germline CDR1 reads KGHDR; CDR2 reads SFDVKD. This chain's CDR3 is CATSAPGTGGRGGYGYTF. Written as DNA, the CDR3 is TGTGCCACCAGTGCCCCCGGGACAGGGGGTAGAGGAGGCTATGGCTACACCTTC.

This chain links TRBV5-4 with TRBJ2-7; perhaps TRBD2 as D (6 bases). CDR1 is SGHNT, CDR2 YYREEE, per germline (reference sequence). Deletions cut 2 bases from V and 0 bases from J, with 12 bases between. The CDR3 is 15 amino acids. The DNA for the CDR3 is TGTGCCAGCAGCTTCGGAGTAGCGGCCTCCTACGAGCAGTACTTC. This translates into CASSFGVAASYEQYF.